The clone carrying this TCR beta chain was detected only a few times. Its target is unknown. This sample is part of a study of regulatory T cells in long-lasting Graves disease. In germline, CDR1 is GTSNPN, CDR2 SVGIG (reference sequence). CDR3 length: 15 residues. Trimming removed 4 bases from V and 5 bases from J, with 20 bases in between. Researchers made TCR beta libraries by using iRepertoire HTBI primers and running Arm-PCR on CDR3 regions. Via MiXCR, TCRdb re-called the multiplex PCR reads, giving one row per CDR3 protein. The data contain 400,000 to 500,000 distinct CDR3 sequences, 14% to 15% of them seen just once; the ten biggest clones take up over 15%. Time point here: newly diagnosed GD, antithyroid drugs for less than 3 months. PBMCs provided the RNA from which the TCR library was made. Study results and caveats: With a small sample size, accuracy may have been reduced. Patients with persistent disease shared under 3,500 public clonotypes, outpacing the approximately 920 shared by new patients. Persistent Graves' patients showed less TCR diversity than newly diagnosed patients showed.

These data also featured in a second study, about T cells in Graves' hyperthyroidism and ophthalmopathy. That work contributes: Patients were excluded because of uncontrolled infection, other autoimmune disease, pregnancy or lactation.

This chain joins TRBV30 and TRBJ2-5; D gene unclear. The sample was peripheral blood mononuclear cells (PBMCs), taken at new diagnosis, from a patient treated with antithyroid drugs. This sequence originates from a woman aged 25 to 39 with Graves disease. The CDR3 DNA is TGTGCCTGGAAGCTGGGCACATCCGCCTGGGAGACCCAGTACTTC. It specifies CAWKLGTSAWETQYF.